Below are 29 T cell receptor beta chains sequenced from a single sample in a study of T cells in localized non-small cell lung cancer. Sequencing used immunoSEQ multiplex PCR; TCRdb keeps in-frame clones, though not all of them. The profile covers tens of thousands of clones, with 92% appearing a single time and around 2.1% taken by the ten largest. The input for sequencing was peripheral blood, taken before any cancer treatment. Receptor source: a female donor of 60 years or more with stage I lung adenocarcinoma.

This sequence joins TRBV7-2 and TRBJ1-2; D gene uncertain. Per germline, CDR1 SGHTA and CDR2 FQGNSA. Trimming took off 4 bases at V and 1 base at J, with 10 bases between the two ends. This CDR3 has 14 residues. The CDR3 is CASSWLTVNYGYTF. The CDR3 region has the DNA TGTGCCAGCAGCTGGTTGACGGTTAACTATGGCTACACCTTC.

The genes are TRBV19 and TRBJ1-5; no clear D gene. CDR1 is LNHDA and CDR2 is SQIVND in the germline V gene (reference sequence). V lost 7 bases and J lost 7, with 11 bases in between. The CDR3 has 12 amino acids. The CDR3 spells CASNAGVQPQHF. CDR3 in DNA: TGTGCCAGTAACGCGGGAGTGCAGCCCCAGCATTTT.

The gene calls are TRBV19 and TRBJ1-5; tentatively, D is TRBD1 (6 bases). The CDR3 spans 15 residues. V was shortened by 2 bases and J by 6 bases, with 14 bases between the two germline ends. In germline, CDR1 is LNHDA, CDR2 SQIVND (reference sequence). This CDR3 is CASSISGVNSQPQHF. Here the CDR3 DNA reads TGTGCCAGTAGTATATCAGGGGTTAATTCTCAGCCCCAGCATTTT.

V is TRBV15 and J is TRBJ2-2, with D maybe TRBD2 (5 bases). Per germline, CDR1 LNHNV and CDR2 YYDKDF (reference sequence). The CDR3 runs to 15 residues. V lost 0 bases, J lost 7 bases, and 12 bases lay in between. The CDR3 here is CATSRDRVGVGELFF. CDR3 in DNA: TGTGCCACCAGCAGAGATCGTGTCGGGGTCGGGGAGCTGTTTTTT.

CDR3 bases: TGTGCCAGCAGCGTAGATGGAGCTACTGGAAACACCATATATTTT. This sequence encodes CASSVDGATGNTIYF. The chain is built from TRBV9 and TRBJ1-3; D unresolved. Trimming cost V 0 bases and J 2 bases, with 9 bases left between them. In germline, CDR1 is SGDLS, CDR2 YYNGEE. The CDR3 contains 15 residues. Complete variable domain (other parts from reference TRBV9 and TRBJ1-3): DSGVTQTPKHLITATGQRVTLRCSPRSGDLSVYWYQQSLDQGLQFLIQYYNGEERAKGNILERFSAQQFPDLHSELNLSSLELGDSALYFCASSVDGATGNTIYFGEGSWLTVV.

V is TRBV7-2 and J is TRBJ1-5, with D unclear. CDR3 length equals 15 residues. The V end lost 0 bases, the J end lost 3 bases, and 9 bases lay between the germline ends. Per the germline V gene, CDR1 is SGHTA and CDR2 is FQGNSA. CDR3 bases: TGTGCCAGCAGCTTAGCATCGCAGAACAATCAGCCCCAGCATTTT. Translation: CASSLASQNNQPQHF. The full variable domain, its missing parts supplied by reference TRBV7-2 and TRBJ1-5, is GAGVSQSPSNKVTEKGKDVELRCDPISGHTALYWYRQSLGQGLEFLIYFQGNSAPDKSGLPSDRFSAERTGGSVSTLTIQRTQQEDSAVYLCASSLASQNNQPQHFGDGTRLSIL.

DNA of the CDR3: TGCGCCAGCAGCCAAGATTGGGGGGTGGGTGATCAGCCCCAGCATTTT. Residues: CASSQDWGVGDQPQHF. The V gene is TRBV4-3, the J gene TRBJ1-5, with D tentatively TRBD1 (5 bases). Between the trimmed V and J ends, which lost 0 bases and 5 bases, there was a span of 14 bases. The CDR3 contains 16 residues. The germline gives CDR1 LGHNA, CDR2 YSLEER.

The count of this clone is one. The chain employs TRBV29-1 and TRBJ1-2; D gene ambiguous. Germline CDR1 reads SQVTM; CDR2 reads ANQGSEA. CDR3 length equals 11 residues. Trimming took off 7 bases at V and 6 bases at J, with 12 bases between the two ends. The CDR3 region is CSANRVDGYTF. The DNA of the CDR3 is TGCAGCGCTAATAGGGTAGATGGCTACACCTTC.

The J gene is TRBJ2-1, the V gene TRBV7-9; a weak D match, TRBD2 (7 bases). This CDR3 has 15 amino acids. V was shortened by 5 bases and J by 0 bases, with 11 bases between the two germline ends. Germline CDR1 is SEHNR and CDR2 is FQNEAQ (reference sequence). CDR3 DNA sequence: TGTGCCAGCAGCCGCGGGGGCTCCTCCTACAATGAGCAGTTCTTC. Protein: CASSRGGSSYNEQFF.

This clone was seen only once. The rearrangement links TRBV19 to TRBJ1-5; D unclear. Looked up from germline, CDR1 is LNHDA and CDR2 is SQIVND (reference sequence). CDR3 length equals 13 residues. The ends were cut back, 3 bases at V and 1 base at J, with 4 bases in the middle. The CDR3 spells CASSIESNQPQHF. The CDR3 DNA sequence: TGTGCCAGTAGTATCGAGAGCAATCAGCCCCAGCATTTT.

V is TRBV19 and J is TRBJ1-4; D unresolved. This CDR3 is built from 16 residues. Trimming removed 0 bases from V and 7 bases from J, with 15 bases in between. CDR1 is LNHDA, CDR2 SQIVND, per germline (reference sequence). The CDR3 region has the DNA TGTGCCAGTAGTATAGAGCCCAGCACCGTGGGTGAAAAACTGTTTTTT. This encodes CASSIEPSTVGEKLFF.

This clone was picked up a small number of times. The chain couples TRBV7-3 to TRBJ2-1; perhaps TRBD2 as D (5 bases). The CDR3 runs 16 residues. Per germline, CDR1 SGHTA and CDR2 FQGTGA. V dropped 5 bases and J dropped 5 bases, with 19 bases sitting between them. The CDR3 region has the DNA TGTGCCAGCAGCCAGTGGGGAGAACCCCCCCACAATGAGCAGTTCTTC. Translating it yields CASSQWGEPPHNEQFF. Together with reference TRBV7-3 and TRBJ2-1, the CDR3 gives the full variable domain: GAGVSQTPSNKVTEKGKYVELRCDPISGHTALYWYRQSLGQGPEFLIYFQGTGAADDSGLPNDRFFAVRPEGSVSTLKIQRTERGDSAVYLCASSQWGEPPHNEQFFGPGTRLTVL.

This chain connects TRBV9 to TRBJ2-7; D may be TRBD1 or TRBD2 (5 bases each). V lost 0 bases and J lost 5, with 12 bases in between. Germline V gene data show CDR1 as SGDLS and CDR2 as YYNGEE. The CDR3 covers 14 residues. CDR3 loop: CASSVGIGTHEQYF. CDR3 nucleotides: TGTGCCAGCAGCGTAGGAATTGGGACCCACGAGCAGTACTTC.

The V call is TRBV30, the J call TRBJ1-4, with 9 nucleotides matching TRBD1. In germline, CDR1 is GTSNPN, CDR2 SVGIG (reference sequence). The CDR3 covers 14 residues. Trimming at V came to 4 bases and at J to 6 bases, leaving 6 bases not matched to a gene. The CDR3 is CAWNPGTGYEKLFF. Here the CDR3 DNA reads TGTGCCTGGAATCCCGGGACAGGGTATGAAAAACTGTTTTTT.

The chain links TRBV19 to TRBJ1-2; D gene unclear. The CDR3 spans 10 residues. The V and J ends lost 5 bases and 8 bases respectively, with 6 bases between them. The germline V gene has CDR1 LNHDA and CDR2 SQIVND (reference sequence). For the CDR3, the DNA is TGTGCCAGTAGTCGCGGAGGCTACACCTTC. It translates to CASSRGGYTF.

The chain has TRBV5-1 and TRBJ1-1; TRBD1 matches at 7 bases. The V gene end was trimmed by 4 bases and the J gene end by 10 bases; junction bases not matched to a gene: 13. This CDR3 has 14 amino acids. CDR1 is SGHRS, CDR2 YFSETQ, per germline. The CDR3 here is CASSGGQPTDGAFF. Here the CDR3 DNA reads TGCGCCAGCAGCGGGGGACAGCCAACGGACGGAGCTTTCTTT. The full variable domain, its missing parts supplied by reference TRBV5-1 and TRBJ1-1, is KAGVTQTPRYLIKTRGQQVTLSCSPISGHRSVSWYQQTPGQGLQFLFEYFSETQRNKGNFPGRFSGRQFSNSRSEMNVSTLELGDSALYLCASSGGQPTDGAFFGQGTRLTVV.

CDR3 bases: TGTGCCAGCAGTCCGTCCGGGGGCTCTGGAAACACCATATATTTT. Amino acids: CASSPSGGSGNTIYF. The gene calls are TRBV6-5 and TRBJ1-3; tentatively, D is TRBD1 (5 bases). Germline CDR1 reads MNHEY; CDR2 reads SVGAGI. V lost 5 bases to trimming and J lost 0 bases, with 11 bases between them. CDR3 length: 15 amino acids.

The chain combines TRBV28 with TRBJ2-7; 9 bases align to TRBD1. This CDR3 comprises 15 residues. With 3 bases clipped from V and 6 bases from J, the junction kept 9 bases outside the gene matches. Germline values: CDR1 MDHEN, CDR2 SYDVKM. The CDR3 reads CASSLSGTGRGEQYF. For the CDR3, the DNA is TGTGCCAGCAGTTTGTCCGGGACAGGGCGGGGCGAGCAGTACTTC.

CDR3: CAWSPGQGSGYTF. CDR3 coding DNA: TGTGCCTGGAGTCCCGGGCAGGGGTCTGGCTACACCTTC. This sequence joins TRBV30 and TRBJ1-2, with D maybe TRBD1 (6 bases). Per the germline V gene, CDR1 is GTSNPN and CDR2 is SVGIG (reference sequence). The germline V and J ends were trimmed by 2 bases and 7 bases, with 14 bases remaining between them. CDR3 length: 13 residues.

The V gene is TRBV18, the J gene TRBJ1-2; the D gene is possibly TRBD1 (6 bases). Trimming cost V 2 bases and J 8 bases, with 15 bases left between them. The germline gives CDR1 KGHSH, CDR2 LQKENI. The CDR3 is 14 residues long. The CDR3 reads CASSPNRERRGYTF. The DNA for the CDR3 is TGTGCCAGCTCACCAAACAGGGAAAGAAGGGGCTACACCTTC.

This chain uses TRBV7-3 with TRBJ2-6, with unresolved D. Germline lookup yields CDR1 SGHTA and CDR2 FQGTGA. CDR3 length: 15 amino acids. V was cut by 4 bases and J by 0 bases, with 7 bases left in between. CDR3 coding DNA: TGTGCCAGCAGCTCCCGGACCTCTGGGGCCAACGTCCTGACTTTC. This sequence encodes CASSSRTSGANVLTF.

The chain recombines TRBV21-1 with TRBJ2-1; the D call in the table, TRBD2, was not verified against the DNA. TRBV21-1 is deemed a pseudogene. The CDR3 extends over 19 amino acids. The CDR3 spells CASSKGCGFPGSSYNEQFF. Written as DNA, the CDR3 is TGTGCCAGCAGCAAAGGATGCGGGTTCCCGGGCAGCTCCTACAATGAGCAGTTCTTC.

V is TRBV2 and J is TRBJ1-2; D is possibly TRBD1 (6 bases). CDR1 SNHLY and CDR2 FYNNEI come from the germline V gene. This CDR3 region has 15 residues. V was shortened by 7 bases and J by 2 bases, with 17 bases between the two germline ends. The CDR3 DNA follows: TGTGCCAGCATTCCAACAGGGAGGGCCAACTATGGCTACACCTTC. This gives the protein CASIPTGRANYGYTF.

This chain uses TRBV28 with TRBJ1-1; TRBD1 is a possible D gene (5 bases). Looked up from germline, CDR1 is MDHEN and CDR2 is SYDVKM. The CDR3 contains 14 residues. V was shortened by 8 bases and J by 0 bases, with 13 bases between the two germline ends. CDR3 region: CASGGTIMNTEAFF. For the CDR3, the DNA is TGTGCCAGCGGGGGGACGATAATGAACACTGAAGCTTTCTTT.

The chain couples TRBV19 to TRBJ2-1; D gene uncertain. Germline values: CDR1 LNHDA, CDR2 SQIVND (reference sequence). The CDR3 spans 17 residues. Trimming removed 1 base from V and 8 bases from J, with 21 bases in between. CDR3 in DNA: TGTGCCAGTAGTATAGGGGTCAGCCCCCGTGGTCCGGATGAGCAGTTCTTC. Protein sequence: CASSIGVSPRGPDEQFF.

This chain links TRBV10-2 with TRBJ2-3; D might be TRBD1 or TRBD2, each matching 6 bases. Trimming pared 0 bases from V and 1 base from J, leaving 14 bases between. CDR1 is WSHSY and CDR2 is SAAADI in the germline V gene. The CDR3 is made up of 17 amino acids. CDR3 coding DNA: TGCGCCAGCAGTGAGTCCCCCGCGGGGACACGCACAGATACGCAGTATTTT. Amino acid sequence: CASSESPAGTRTDTQYF.

The chain couples TRBV2 to TRBJ1-6; D ambiguous. CDR3 size: 14 residues. Germline V gives CDR1 SNHLY, CDR2 FYNNEI. V gave up 1 base and J gave up 11 bases, with 12 bases separating them. In nucleotides, the CDR3 is TGTGCCAGCAGTGAAGAGGAGTCCCGGACACCCCTCCACTTT. Its translation is CASSEEESRTPLHF.

The rearrangement joins TRBV28 to TRBJ1-6, with D uncertain. V lost 11 bases to trimming and J lost 7 bases, with 12 bases between them. Germline V gene lookup returns CDR1 MDHEN and CDR2 SYDVKM. The CDR3 runs 12 residues. CDR3 loop: CASQVGNSPLHF. The CDR3 DNA is TGTGCCTCCCAGGTTGGGAATTCACCCCTCCACTTT.

The V gene is TRBV29-1, the J gene TRBJ1-1; D is unclear. The CDR3 consists of 12 residues. V was clipped by 1 base and J by 3 bases, with 6 bases between them. Per the germline V gene, CDR1 is SQVTM and CDR2 is ANQGSEA. DNA of the CDR3: TGCAGCGTTGAAGTCCGGGACACTGAAGCTTTCTTT. The encoded protein is CSVEVRDTEAFF.